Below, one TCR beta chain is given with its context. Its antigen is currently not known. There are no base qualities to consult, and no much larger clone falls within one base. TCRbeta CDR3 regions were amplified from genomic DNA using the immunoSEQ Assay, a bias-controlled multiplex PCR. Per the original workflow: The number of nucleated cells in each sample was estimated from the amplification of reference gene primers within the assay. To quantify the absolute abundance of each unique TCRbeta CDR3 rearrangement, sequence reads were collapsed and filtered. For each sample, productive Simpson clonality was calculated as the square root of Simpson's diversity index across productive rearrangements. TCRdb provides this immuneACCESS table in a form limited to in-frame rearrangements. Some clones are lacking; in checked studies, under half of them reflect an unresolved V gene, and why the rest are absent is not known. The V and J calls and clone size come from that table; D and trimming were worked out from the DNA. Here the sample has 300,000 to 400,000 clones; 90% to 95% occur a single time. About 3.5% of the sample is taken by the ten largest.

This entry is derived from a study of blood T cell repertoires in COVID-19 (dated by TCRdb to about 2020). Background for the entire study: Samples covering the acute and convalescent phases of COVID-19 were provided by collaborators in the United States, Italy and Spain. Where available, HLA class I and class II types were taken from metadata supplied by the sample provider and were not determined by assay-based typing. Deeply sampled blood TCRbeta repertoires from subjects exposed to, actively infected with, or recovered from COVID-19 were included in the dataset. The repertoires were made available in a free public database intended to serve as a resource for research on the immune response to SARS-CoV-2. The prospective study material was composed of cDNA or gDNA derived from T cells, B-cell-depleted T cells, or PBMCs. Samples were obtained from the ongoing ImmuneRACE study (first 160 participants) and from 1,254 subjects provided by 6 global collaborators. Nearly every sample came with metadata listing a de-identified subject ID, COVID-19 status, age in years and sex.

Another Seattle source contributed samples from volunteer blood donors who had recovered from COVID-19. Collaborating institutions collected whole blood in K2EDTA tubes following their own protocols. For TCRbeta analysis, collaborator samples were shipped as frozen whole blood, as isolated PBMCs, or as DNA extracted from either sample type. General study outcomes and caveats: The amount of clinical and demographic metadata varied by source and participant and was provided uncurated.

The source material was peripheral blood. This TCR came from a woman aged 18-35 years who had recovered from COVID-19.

At the DNA level, the sequence is TGTGCCAGCAGCGCAAGAGTAAGCGACAGAGGTCAGTTCTATGGCTACACCTTC. Translated, this is CASSARVSDRGQFYGYTF. Recombination linked TRBV9 to TRBJ1-2; TRBD1 is possibly the D segment (5 matching bases). The germline ends are 25 bases apart after V is trimmed by 3 bases and J by 4 bases. For CDR1 and CDR2, the germline V gene lists SGDLS and YYNGEE. The CDR3 runs 18 residues from the cysteine to the phenylalanine. Only the CDR3 DNA is retained, 54 bases long and in frame from the first base.